This TCR beta chain was captured in a study of CD8+CD57+ T cells in acquired aplastic anemia. TCR beta VDJ and CDR3 profiles were obtained from a genomic DNA template. Using its own MiXCR run on the reads, TCRdb lists one record per CDR3 protein. The table lists just over 200,000 distinct CDR3 sequences, roughly two thirds of them singletons. CDR1 and CDR2 (germline): SGHKS, YYEKEE (reference sequence). Trimming cost V 0 bases and J 3 bases, with 21 bases left between them. The CDR3 has 18 amino acids. Patients chosen for sequencing had CD8+CD57+ cells that had expanded, as shown by flow cytometry. The sequencing input was sorted CD4+, CD8+, or CD8+CD57+ T cells (not recorded which) from PBMCs. This sequence joins TRBV5-5 and TRBJ2-5; D is possibly TRBD1 (6 bases). The TCR comes from a human donor with aplastic anemia. This CDR3 reads CASSLGTVGSAFKETQYF. CDR3 nucleotides: TGTGCCAGCAGCTTGGGGACAGTCGGTTCGGCGTTCAAAGAGACCCAGTACTTC.